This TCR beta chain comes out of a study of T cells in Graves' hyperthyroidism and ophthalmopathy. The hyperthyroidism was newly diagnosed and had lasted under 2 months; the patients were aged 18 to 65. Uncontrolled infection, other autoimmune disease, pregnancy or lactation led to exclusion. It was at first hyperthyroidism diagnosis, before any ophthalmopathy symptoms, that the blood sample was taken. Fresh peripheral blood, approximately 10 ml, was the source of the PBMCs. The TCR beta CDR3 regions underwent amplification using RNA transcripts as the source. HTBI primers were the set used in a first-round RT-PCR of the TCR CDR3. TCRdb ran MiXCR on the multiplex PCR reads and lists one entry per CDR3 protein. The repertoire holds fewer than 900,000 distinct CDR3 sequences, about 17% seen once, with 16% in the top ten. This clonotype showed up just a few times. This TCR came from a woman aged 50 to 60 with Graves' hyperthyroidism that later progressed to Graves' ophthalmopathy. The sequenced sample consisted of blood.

CDR3 residues: CSASPLQETQYF. CDR3 nucleotides: TGCAGTGCTAGTCCCCTCCAAGAGACCCAGTACTTC. V gene TRBV20-1 combines with J gene TRBJ2-5; D not resolved. V was clipped by 3 bases and J by 1 base, with 6 bases between them. CDR1 and CDR2 from the germline V gene are DFQATT and SNEGSKA (reference sequence). This CDR3 comprises 12 residues.